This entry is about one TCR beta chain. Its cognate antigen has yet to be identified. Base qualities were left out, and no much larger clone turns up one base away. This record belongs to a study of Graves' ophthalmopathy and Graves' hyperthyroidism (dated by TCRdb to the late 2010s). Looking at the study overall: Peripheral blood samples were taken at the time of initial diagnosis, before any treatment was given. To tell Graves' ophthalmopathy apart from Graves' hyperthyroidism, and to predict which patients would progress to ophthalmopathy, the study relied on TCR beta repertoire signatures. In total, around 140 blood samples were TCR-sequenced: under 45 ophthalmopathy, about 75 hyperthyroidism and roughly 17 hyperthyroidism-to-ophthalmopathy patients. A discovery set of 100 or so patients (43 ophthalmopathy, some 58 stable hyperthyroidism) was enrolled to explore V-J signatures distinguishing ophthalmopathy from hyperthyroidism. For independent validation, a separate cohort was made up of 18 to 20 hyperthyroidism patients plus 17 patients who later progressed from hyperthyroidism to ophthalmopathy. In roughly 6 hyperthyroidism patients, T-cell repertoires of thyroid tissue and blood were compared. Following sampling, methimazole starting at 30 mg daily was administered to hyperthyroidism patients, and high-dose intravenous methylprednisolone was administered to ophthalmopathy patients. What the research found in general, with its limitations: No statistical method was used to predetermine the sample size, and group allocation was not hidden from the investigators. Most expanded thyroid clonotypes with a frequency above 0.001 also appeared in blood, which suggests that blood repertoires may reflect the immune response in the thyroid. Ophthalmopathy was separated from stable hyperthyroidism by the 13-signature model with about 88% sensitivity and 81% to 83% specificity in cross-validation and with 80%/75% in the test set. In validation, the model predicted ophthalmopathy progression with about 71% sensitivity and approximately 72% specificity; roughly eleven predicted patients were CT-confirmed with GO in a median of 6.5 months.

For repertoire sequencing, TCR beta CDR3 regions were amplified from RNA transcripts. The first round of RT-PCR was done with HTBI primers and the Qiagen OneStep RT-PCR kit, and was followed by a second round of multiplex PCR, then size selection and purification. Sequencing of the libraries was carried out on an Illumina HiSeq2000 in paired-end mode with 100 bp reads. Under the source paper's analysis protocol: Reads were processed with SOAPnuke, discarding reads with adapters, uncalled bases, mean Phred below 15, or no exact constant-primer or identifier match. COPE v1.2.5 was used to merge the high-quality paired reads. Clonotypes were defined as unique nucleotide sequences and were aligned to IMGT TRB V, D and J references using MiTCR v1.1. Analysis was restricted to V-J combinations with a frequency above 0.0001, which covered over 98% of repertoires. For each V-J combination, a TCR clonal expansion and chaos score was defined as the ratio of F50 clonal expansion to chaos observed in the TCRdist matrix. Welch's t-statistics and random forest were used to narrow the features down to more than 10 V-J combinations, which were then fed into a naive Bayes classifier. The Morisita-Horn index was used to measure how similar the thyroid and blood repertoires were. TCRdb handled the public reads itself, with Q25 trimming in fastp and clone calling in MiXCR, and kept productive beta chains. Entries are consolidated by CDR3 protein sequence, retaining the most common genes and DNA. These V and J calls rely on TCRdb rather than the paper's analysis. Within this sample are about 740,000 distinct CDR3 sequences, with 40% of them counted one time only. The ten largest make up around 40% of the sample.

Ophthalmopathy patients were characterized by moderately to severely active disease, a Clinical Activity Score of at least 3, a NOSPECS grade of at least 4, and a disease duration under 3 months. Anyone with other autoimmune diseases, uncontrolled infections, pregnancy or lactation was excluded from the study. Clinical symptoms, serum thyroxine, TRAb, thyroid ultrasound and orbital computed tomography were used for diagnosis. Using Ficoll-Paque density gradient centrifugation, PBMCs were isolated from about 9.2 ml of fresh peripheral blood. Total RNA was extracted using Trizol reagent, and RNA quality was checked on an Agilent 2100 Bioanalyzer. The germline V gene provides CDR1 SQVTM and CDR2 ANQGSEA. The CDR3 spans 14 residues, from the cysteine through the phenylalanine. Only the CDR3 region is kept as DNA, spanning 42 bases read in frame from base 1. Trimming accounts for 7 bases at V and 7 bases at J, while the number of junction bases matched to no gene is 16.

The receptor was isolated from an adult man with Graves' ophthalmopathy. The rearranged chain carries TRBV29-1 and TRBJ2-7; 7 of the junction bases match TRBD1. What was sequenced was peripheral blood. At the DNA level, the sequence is TGCAGCGCCAAGGAGCAGGGGGTGGCGAGTGAGCAGTACTTC. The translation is CSAKEQGVASEQYF.